This T cell receptor (beta chain) is drawn from a study of metastatic and nonmetastatic thyroid tumors. Background on the study: Repertoires from malignant and benign thyroid patients were compared across blood and tumor or nodule tissue.

Until they underwent thyroid surgery, no patient had received any treatment. Study-wide findings and caveats: Malignant tumors reportedly showed significantly higher TCR beta diversity than benign nodules in both blood and tumor.

TCRdb used MiXCR to call clones anew from the PCR reads. This sample has fewer than 25,000 clones; under 25% occur once, and the top ten carry 71%. On this clone: Its antigen is unknown.

There are 14 residues in the CDR3. CDR1 is MNHEY and CDR2 is SVGEGT in the germline V gene. V shed 7 bases and J 5 bases; nucleotides not matched to a gene: 8. The sample consisted of blood. The TCR sequence derives from a male donor with papillary thyroid cancer or a benign thyroid nodule (not recorded which). Some clones in this sample may be carry-over from other donors' samples. The gene calls are TRBV6-2 or TRBV6-3 and TRBJ2-7; 10 bases line up with TRBD1. The CDR3 sequence is CASTMTGTGDEQYF. CDR3 nucleotide sequence: TGTGCCAGCACTATGACCGGGACAGGGGACGAGCAGTACTTC.